The 29 T cell receptor beta chains reported below all come from one sample, sequenced in a study of cytomegalovirus exposure and HLA in healthy donors. Data came from immunoSEQ multiplex PCR; TCRdb stores just in-frame clones and leaves some out. This table holds some 69,000 clones, approximately 97% found once. Sequencing used PBMCs. These TCRs come from a young man in good health and CMV-seronegative.

The J gene is TRBJ1-1, the V gene TRBV6-5, with a weak D call TRBD1 (6 bases). V dropped 4 bases and J dropped 2 bases, with 17 bases sitting between them. The CDR3 is 16 residues long. The germline V gene has CDR1 MNHEY and CDR2 SVGAGI. The CDR3 protein is CASSSRQALANTEAFF. CDR3 nucleotides: TGTGCCAGCAGTTCACGACAGGCCTTAGCTAACACTGAAGCTTTCTTT.

Only one count was recorded for this clone. The rearrangement joins TRBV9 to TRBJ2-5; TRBD2 matches 7 bases. Trimming took 4 bases from V and 5 from J; bases not matched to a gene: 8. The CDR3 spans 14 residues. Germline V lookup: CDR1 SGDLS, CDR2 YYNGEE. CDR3 amino acids: CASSSPGRQETQYF. Here the CDR3 DNA reads TGTGCCAGCAGCTCACCCGGGAGGCAGGAGACCCAGTACTTC.

The chain employs TRBV7-2 and TRBJ2-2; TRBD2 matches 10 bases. The CDR3 consists of 13 residues. V dropped 4 bases and J dropped 13; count of bases not matched to a gene: 6. Germline V gene sequence: CDR1 SGHTA, CDR2 FQGNSA. The CDR3 here is CASSSSGSPTLFF. CDR3 sequence (DNA): TGTGCCAGCAGCTCTAGCGGGAGCCCCACGCTGTTTTTT.

V usage is TRBV5-6 and J usage is TRBJ2-1, with D maybe TRBD2 (5 bases). Trimming took 1 base from V and 12 from J, leaving 17 bases between them. CDR1 is SGHDT and CDR2 is YYEEEE in the germline V gene. The CDR3 has 14 residues. CDR3 amino acids: CASSLYRLADRQFF. Here the CDR3 DNA reads TGTGCCAGCAGCTTGTATAGGCTAGCTGATAGGCAGTTCTTC.

The chain couples TRBV30 to TRBJ1-3, with TRBD1 identical over 7 bases. The V and J ends lost 3 bases and 3 bases, in that order; junction bases with no gene match: 5. Per the germline V gene, CDR1 is GTSNPN and CDR2 is SVGIG (reference sequence). This CDR3 comprises 14 residues. CDR3 residues: CAWSLGTVGNTIYF. CDR3 DNA: TGTGCCTGGAGCCTCGGGACAGTTGGAAACACCATATATTTT.

This clone was seen only once. The chain couples TRBV10-2 to TRBJ2-1; D unresolved. V lost 7 bases and J 6 bases, leaving 16 bases between the germline ends. The CDR3 spans 14 residues. The germline V gene encodes CDR1 WSHSY and CDR2 SAAADI. CDR3 in DNA: TGCGCCAGCACCGGAGCGCTATCGGGCAATGAGCAGTTCTTC. It yields the protein CASTGALSGNEQFF.

This rearrangement joins TRBV6-5 to TRBJ1-2; 8 positions match TRBD1. This CDR3 comprises 13 residues. The V gene's germline CDR1 is MNHEY and CDR2 SVGAGI. After removal of 5 bases from V and 8 bases from J, the junction contained 7 bases not matched to a gene. The CDR3 sequence: CASSRGTGRGYTF. CDR3 DNA sequence: TGTGCCAGCAGTCGAGGGACAGGTCGGGGCTACACCTTC.

The chain joins TRBV6-4 to TRBJ2-7; 10 bases match TRBD1. With 4 bases clipped from V and 5 bases from J, the junction kept 5 bases outside the gene matches. The CDR3 extends over 14 amino acids. Germline values: CDR1 MRHNA, CDR2 SNTAGT. Written as DNA, the CDR3 is TGTGCCAGCAGTGCGGAGACAGGGGGCCACGAGCAGTACTTC. Its translation is CASSAETGGHEQYF.

The rearrangement uses TRBV14 and TRBJ2-3; 11 bases fit TRBD1. CDR1 and CDR2 (germline): SGHDN, FVKESK. There are 17 residues in the CDR3. Trimming cost V 0 bases and J 8 bases; bases outside gene matches: 10. The CDR3 coding sequence is TGTGCCAGCAGCCAAGATCGGGGGACAGGGGGACCAACTACGCAGTATTTT. It is translated as CASSQDRGTGGPTTQYF.

V gene TRBV2 combines with J gene TRBJ2-5; D unclear. Deletions cut 7 bases from V and 0 bases from J, with 6 bases between. Germline CDR1 reads SNHLY; CDR2 reads FYNNEI. The length of the CDR3 is 12 residues. The CDR3 nucleotides read TGTGCCAGCAAGACTGACCAAGAGACCCAGTACTTC. This gives the protein CASKTDQETQYF.

The chain employs TRBV21-1 and TRBJ2-1; no DNA check was done on the table's D call, TRBD2. TRBV21-1 is assigned pseudogene status. This CDR3 spans 16 amino acids. The DNA for the CDR3 is TGTGCCAGCAGCAAATTGCTAGCGGGAGCGGACAATGAGCAGTTCTTC. Translated, it gives CASSKLLAGADNEQFF.

V and J are TRBV18 and TRBJ1-2; 7 positions agree with TRBD1. Trimming took 6 bases from V and 2 from J; bases not matched to a gene: 9. Germline CDR1 KGHSH, CDR2 LQKENI. The CDR3 sequence is 15 residues long. CDR3 bases: TGTGCCAGCTCCTCAACTACAGGGGTGAACTATGGCTACACCTTC. Protein sequence: CASSSTTGVNYGYTF.

About this clone: Compared with germline, one end of the junction differs, possibly owing to a read error. This same CDR3 is encoded by further DNA sequences in the sample. The chain has TRBV5-6 and TRBJ2-3, with a tentative D call TRBD2 (6 bases). Germline V gives CDR1 SGHDT, CDR2 YYEEEE. CDR3 size: 16 residues. This CDR3 is CASSLGGLSGTDTQYF. CDR3 coding DNA: TGCGCCAGCAGCTTGGGAGGACTAAGCGGGACAGATACGCAGTATTTT.

In DNA form, the CDR3 reads TGTGCCAGCAGCTTAACAGACTACGAGCAGTACTTC. Its translation is CASSLTDYEQYF. V and J are TRBV11-3 and TRBJ2-7; D not certain. CDR3 length: 12 residues. V dropped 2 bases and J dropped 3 bases, with 5 bases sitting between them. The germline CDR1 and CDR2 sequences are SGHNT and YENEEA.

The chain employs TRBV28 and TRBJ1-2, with TRBD1 as a possible D gene (6 bases). V was shortened by 6 bases and J by 3 bases, with 8 bases between the two germline ends. The CDR3 has 12 amino acids. The germline V gene encodes CDR1 MDHEN and CDR2 SYDVKM. The CDR3 region is CASSSGDYGYTF. Here the CDR3 DNA reads TGTGCCAGCAGCTCAGGGGACTATGGCTACACCTTC.

This chain uses TRBV12-5 with TRBJ2-7; perhaps TRBD1 as D (6 bases). CDR1 is LGHNT and CDR2 is FRNRAP in the germline V gene. The CDR3 is 13 residues long. The V end was cut by 5 bases, the J end by 6 bases, with 14 bases between. The CDR3 DNA follows: TGTGCTAGTGGTGAGTCCCGGGACACCGAGCAGTACTTC. It codes for CASGESRDTEQYF.

This clone was picked up one time. The V and J genes are TRBV27 and TRBJ2-1, with a weak D call TRBD2 (5 bases). V lost 5 bases, J lost 6 bases, and 14 bases lay in between. CDR1 MNHEY and CDR2 SMNVEV come from the germline V gene (reference sequence). The CDR3 contains 14 residues. The CDR3 DNA follows: TGTGCCAGCAGTACTAGTTATTCCCTCAATGAGCAGTTCTTC. Its protein product is CASSTSYSLNEQFF.

V is TRBV6-5 and J is TRBJ2-7; no firm D call. V lost 0 bases to trimming and J lost 4 bases, with 7 bases between them. The length of the CDR3 is 13 residues. CDR1 is MNHEY and CDR2 is SVGAGI in the germline V gene. CDR3 nucleotide sequence: TGTGCCAGCAGTTACTCAGCCTCATACGAGCAGTACTTC. Translation gives CASSYSASYEQYF.

The chain recombines TRBV6-1 with TRBJ1-2; no firm D call. The V gene's germline CDR1 is MNHNS and CDR2 SASEGT. V was cut by 6 bases and J by 7 bases, with 15 bases left in between. The CDR3 is 13 amino acids. The CDR3 loop is CASRIKREIGYTF. DNA of the CDR3: TGTGCCAGCAGGATAAAAAGAGAGATTGGCTACACCTTC.

This rearrangement joins TRBV5-6 to TRBJ1-4; TRBD1 is a possible D gene (6 bases). The germline V and J ends were trimmed by 4 bases and 3 bases, with 10 bases remaining between them. The germline CDR1 and CDR2 sequences are SGHDT and YYEEEE. The CDR3 is made up of 14 amino acids. In nucleotides, the CDR3 is TGTGCCAGCAGCCCCAGGGGACCTAATGAAAAACTGTTTTTT. It is translated as CASSPRGPNEKLFF.

The chain links TRBV9 to TRBJ2-7; D is ambiguous. This CDR3 comprises 14 residues. Trimming removed 4 bases at V and 6 bases at J, with 17 bases between. Germline V gene lookup returns CDR1 SGDLS and CDR2 YYNGEE. CDR3 in DNA: TGTGCCAGCAGCCCAATGACCGCGGTTGGCGAGCAGTACTTC. This gives the protein CASSPMTAVGEQYF.

V and J are TRBV2 and TRBJ1-1; D gene uncertain. Trimming left V 4 bases short and J 1 base short, with 10 bases between. Germline V gene sequence: CDR1 SNHLY, CDR2 FYNNEI. The CDR3 covers 14 residues. CDR3 DNA sequence: TGTGCCAGCAGTGGGTCTCAGAAGAACACTGAAGCTTTCTTT. This translates into CASSGSQKNTEAFF.

The J gene is TRBJ2-5, the V gene TRBV15; 9 bases map to TRBD1. The CDR3 has 15 residues. In germline, CDR1 is LNHNV, CDR2 YYDKDF (reference sequence). Trimming took 5 bases from V and 4 from J; bases not matched to a gene: 8. DNA of the CDR3: TGTGCCACCAGCCCTCCGGGACAGGGCAGAGAGACCCAGTACTTC. Translation: CATSPPGQGRETQYF.

The V and J genes are TRBV6-1 and TRBJ1-6; TRBD1 matches at 11 bases. The CDR3 runs to 17 residues. The germline CDR1 and CDR2 sequences are MNHNS and SASEGT. Unmatched junction bases numbered 7, after V lost 2 bases and J lost 7 bases. This CDR3 reads CASSELGQGARNSPLHF. The DNA of the CDR3 is TGTGCCAGCAGTGAACTTGGACAGGGGGCAAGAAATTCACCCCTCCACTTT.

The CDR3 nucleotides are TGCGCCAGCAGTGAGTCGAGGCCTCAGAGAGGGGAAAAACTGTTTTTT. It specifies CASSESRPQRGEKLFF. The chain employs TRBV10-2 and TRBJ1-4; D is unclear. In germline, CDR1 is WSHSY, CDR2 SAAADI. V was shortened by 0 bases and J by 8 bases, with 16 bases between the two germline ends. CDR3 size: 16 residues.

The chain carries TRBV11-2 and TRBJ2-1; TRBD2 agrees at 12 bases. From germline, CDR1 is SGHAT and CDR2 FQNNGV. V lost 3 bases, J lost 6 bases, and 6 bases stayed unmatched. This CDR3 region has 16 residues. The chain's CDR3 is CASSLASGRVSNEQFF. The CDR3 DNA follows: TGTGCCAGCAGCTTGGCTAGCGGGAGGGTCTCCAATGAGCAGTTCTTC.

The CDR3 sequence is CSVSPTKQGAESPLHF. The CDR3 DNA is TGCAGCGTCAGTCCGACCAAACAGGGGGCGGAATCACCCCTCCACTTT. V gene TRBV29-1 combines with J gene TRBJ1-6; 9 nucleotides align to TRBD1. V lost 6 bases to trimming and J lost 10 bases; unmatched junction nucleotides: 16. The CDR3 is 16 residues long. The germline CDR1 and CDR2 sequences are SQVTM and ANQGSEA.

The V and J genes are TRBV7-6 and TRBJ2-7; 12 bases map to TRBD1. This CDR3 has 13 residues. Germline CDR1 is SGHVS and CDR2 is FNYEAQ. J was trimmed by 4 bases and V by 9 bases; bases with no gene match: 4. Written as DNA, the CDR3 is TGTGCCAGTATGGGACAGGGGGCTTACGAGCAGTACTTC. It encodes CASMGQGAYEQYF.

The CDR3 nucleotides are TGCGCCAGCAGCACGGGGGGAAACACCGGGGAGCTGTTTTTT. It specifies CASSTGGNTGELFF. This chain connects TRBV10-2 to TRBJ2-2, with 7 bases lining up with TRBD2. V lost 6 bases and J lost 2; bases outside the gene matches: 3. CDR3 length: 14 residues. Germline CDR1 reads WSHSY; CDR2 reads SAAADI.